The present entry profiles one TCR beta chain with its context. Antigen: not known. This sample is part of a study of shared clonotypes between healthy human individuals. V gave up 4 bases and J gave up 3 bases, with 24 bases separating them. This CDR3 spans 18 amino acids. CDR1 and CDR2 from the germline V gene are LGHNA and YNFKEQ. CD45RA+ naive and CD45RA-negative memory subsets were separated from CD4+ cells. Sequencing was performed with immunoSEQ multiplex PCR; in TCRdb, only in-frame clones are kept and a portion is missing. The sample records millions of clones, 85% to 95% being singletons. Findings and caveats of the study: Estimated richness was generally greater in naive than memory subsets. The naive CD4 repertoires of several donors were compared, and around 4.9% of clonotypes were shared. The donor pool, a small one, limited the genetic and exposure-history diversity represented.

The V call is TRBV4-2, the J call TRBJ2-5, with a possible D match to TRBD2 (5 bases). The TCR sequence derives from a man younger than 30 in good health. Some clones in this sample may be carry-over from other donors' samples. The sequencing sample was made of naive CD4+ T cells from PBMCs. Subset indicated: CD45RA+ positively selected. CDR3 in amino acids: CASSPRPARASQEETQYF. The CDR3 nucleotides read TGTGCCAGCAGCCCCCGCCCGGCGAGGGCTAGCCAAGAAGAGACCCAGTACTTC.